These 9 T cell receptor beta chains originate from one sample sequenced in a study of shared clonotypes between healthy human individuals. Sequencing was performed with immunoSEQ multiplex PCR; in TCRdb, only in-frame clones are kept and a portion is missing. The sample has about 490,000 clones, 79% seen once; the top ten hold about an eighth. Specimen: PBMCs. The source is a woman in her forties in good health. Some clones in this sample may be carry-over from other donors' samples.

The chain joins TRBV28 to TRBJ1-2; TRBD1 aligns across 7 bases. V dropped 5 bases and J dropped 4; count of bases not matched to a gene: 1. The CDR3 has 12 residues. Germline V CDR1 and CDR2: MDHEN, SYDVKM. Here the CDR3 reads CASSRQGYGYTF. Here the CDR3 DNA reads TGTGCCAGCAGTAGACAGGGCTATGGCTACACCTTC.

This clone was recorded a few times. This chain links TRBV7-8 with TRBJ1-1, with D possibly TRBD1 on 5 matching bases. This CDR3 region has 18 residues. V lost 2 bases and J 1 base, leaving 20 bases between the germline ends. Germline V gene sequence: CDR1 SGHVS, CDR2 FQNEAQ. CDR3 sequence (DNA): TGTGCCAGCAGCTTATATCCTATGGCGGGACCGACGAACACTGAAGCTTTCTTT. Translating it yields CASSLYPMAGPTNTEAFF.

CDR3 nucleotide sequence: TGCAGCGTTGGGACTAGCGGGAGTCGCGAGCAGTTCTTC. Amino acids: CSVGTSGSREQFF. The J gene is TRBJ2-1, the V gene TRBV29-1, with 13 bases lining up with TRBD2. Germline V lookup: CDR1 SQVTM, CDR2 ANQGSEA. The CDR3 sequence is 13 residues long. The junction had 4 bases not matched to a gene; V was cut back by 4 bases and J by 10 bases.

The CDR3 nucleotides read TGTGCCATCAGTGAGTGGGAGGAAGGGTCTAACTATGGCTACACCTTC. Translation gives CAISEWEEGSNYGYTF. This chain links TRBV10-3 with TRBJ1-2, with D hard to call. Germline loops: CDR1 ENHRY, CDR2 SYGVKD. There are 16 residues in the CDR3. Trimming removed 1 base at V and 0 bases at J, with 12 bases between.

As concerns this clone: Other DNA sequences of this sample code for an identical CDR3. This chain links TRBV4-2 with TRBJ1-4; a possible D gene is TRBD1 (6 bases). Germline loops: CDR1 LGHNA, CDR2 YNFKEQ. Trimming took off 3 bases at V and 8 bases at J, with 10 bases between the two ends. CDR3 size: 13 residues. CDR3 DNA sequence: TGTGCCAGCAGCCAGGTTCAGGGGGAAAAACTGTTTTTT. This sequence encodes CASSQVQGEKLFF.

The CDR3 nucleotides read TGTGCCAGCAGCTTAGGACTAGCGGGAGGGCTAAGCTCCTACAATGAGCAGTTCTTC. Translation gives CASSLGLAGGLSSYNEQFF. This chain links TRBV11-2 with TRBJ2-1; 14 bases are shared with TRBD2. Trimming at V came to 1 base and at J to 0 bases, leaving 5 bases not matched to a gene. CDR1 is SGHAT, CDR2 FQNNGV, per germline. The CDR3 totals 19 residues.

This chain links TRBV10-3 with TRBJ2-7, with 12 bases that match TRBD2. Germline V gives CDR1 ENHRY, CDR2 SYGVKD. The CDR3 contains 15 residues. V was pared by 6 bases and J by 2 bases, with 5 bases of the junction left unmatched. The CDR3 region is CAISTLAGGAYEQYF. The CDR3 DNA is TGTGCCATCAGCACACTAGCGGGAGGTGCCTACGAGCAGTACTTC.

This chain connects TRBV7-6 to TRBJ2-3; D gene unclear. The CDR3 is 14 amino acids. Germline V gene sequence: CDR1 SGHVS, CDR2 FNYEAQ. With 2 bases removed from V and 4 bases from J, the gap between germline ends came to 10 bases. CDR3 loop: CASSLSLVPDTQYF. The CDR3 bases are TGTGCCAGCAGCTTAAGTCTAGTCCCAGATACGCAGTATTTT.

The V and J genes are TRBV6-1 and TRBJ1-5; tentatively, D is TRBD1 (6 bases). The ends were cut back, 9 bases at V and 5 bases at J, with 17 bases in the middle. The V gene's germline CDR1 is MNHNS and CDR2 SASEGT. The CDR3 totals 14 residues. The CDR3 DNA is TGTGCCAGTCGGAGGACAGACACTTATCAGCCCCAGCATTTT. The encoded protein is CASRRTDTYQPQHF.